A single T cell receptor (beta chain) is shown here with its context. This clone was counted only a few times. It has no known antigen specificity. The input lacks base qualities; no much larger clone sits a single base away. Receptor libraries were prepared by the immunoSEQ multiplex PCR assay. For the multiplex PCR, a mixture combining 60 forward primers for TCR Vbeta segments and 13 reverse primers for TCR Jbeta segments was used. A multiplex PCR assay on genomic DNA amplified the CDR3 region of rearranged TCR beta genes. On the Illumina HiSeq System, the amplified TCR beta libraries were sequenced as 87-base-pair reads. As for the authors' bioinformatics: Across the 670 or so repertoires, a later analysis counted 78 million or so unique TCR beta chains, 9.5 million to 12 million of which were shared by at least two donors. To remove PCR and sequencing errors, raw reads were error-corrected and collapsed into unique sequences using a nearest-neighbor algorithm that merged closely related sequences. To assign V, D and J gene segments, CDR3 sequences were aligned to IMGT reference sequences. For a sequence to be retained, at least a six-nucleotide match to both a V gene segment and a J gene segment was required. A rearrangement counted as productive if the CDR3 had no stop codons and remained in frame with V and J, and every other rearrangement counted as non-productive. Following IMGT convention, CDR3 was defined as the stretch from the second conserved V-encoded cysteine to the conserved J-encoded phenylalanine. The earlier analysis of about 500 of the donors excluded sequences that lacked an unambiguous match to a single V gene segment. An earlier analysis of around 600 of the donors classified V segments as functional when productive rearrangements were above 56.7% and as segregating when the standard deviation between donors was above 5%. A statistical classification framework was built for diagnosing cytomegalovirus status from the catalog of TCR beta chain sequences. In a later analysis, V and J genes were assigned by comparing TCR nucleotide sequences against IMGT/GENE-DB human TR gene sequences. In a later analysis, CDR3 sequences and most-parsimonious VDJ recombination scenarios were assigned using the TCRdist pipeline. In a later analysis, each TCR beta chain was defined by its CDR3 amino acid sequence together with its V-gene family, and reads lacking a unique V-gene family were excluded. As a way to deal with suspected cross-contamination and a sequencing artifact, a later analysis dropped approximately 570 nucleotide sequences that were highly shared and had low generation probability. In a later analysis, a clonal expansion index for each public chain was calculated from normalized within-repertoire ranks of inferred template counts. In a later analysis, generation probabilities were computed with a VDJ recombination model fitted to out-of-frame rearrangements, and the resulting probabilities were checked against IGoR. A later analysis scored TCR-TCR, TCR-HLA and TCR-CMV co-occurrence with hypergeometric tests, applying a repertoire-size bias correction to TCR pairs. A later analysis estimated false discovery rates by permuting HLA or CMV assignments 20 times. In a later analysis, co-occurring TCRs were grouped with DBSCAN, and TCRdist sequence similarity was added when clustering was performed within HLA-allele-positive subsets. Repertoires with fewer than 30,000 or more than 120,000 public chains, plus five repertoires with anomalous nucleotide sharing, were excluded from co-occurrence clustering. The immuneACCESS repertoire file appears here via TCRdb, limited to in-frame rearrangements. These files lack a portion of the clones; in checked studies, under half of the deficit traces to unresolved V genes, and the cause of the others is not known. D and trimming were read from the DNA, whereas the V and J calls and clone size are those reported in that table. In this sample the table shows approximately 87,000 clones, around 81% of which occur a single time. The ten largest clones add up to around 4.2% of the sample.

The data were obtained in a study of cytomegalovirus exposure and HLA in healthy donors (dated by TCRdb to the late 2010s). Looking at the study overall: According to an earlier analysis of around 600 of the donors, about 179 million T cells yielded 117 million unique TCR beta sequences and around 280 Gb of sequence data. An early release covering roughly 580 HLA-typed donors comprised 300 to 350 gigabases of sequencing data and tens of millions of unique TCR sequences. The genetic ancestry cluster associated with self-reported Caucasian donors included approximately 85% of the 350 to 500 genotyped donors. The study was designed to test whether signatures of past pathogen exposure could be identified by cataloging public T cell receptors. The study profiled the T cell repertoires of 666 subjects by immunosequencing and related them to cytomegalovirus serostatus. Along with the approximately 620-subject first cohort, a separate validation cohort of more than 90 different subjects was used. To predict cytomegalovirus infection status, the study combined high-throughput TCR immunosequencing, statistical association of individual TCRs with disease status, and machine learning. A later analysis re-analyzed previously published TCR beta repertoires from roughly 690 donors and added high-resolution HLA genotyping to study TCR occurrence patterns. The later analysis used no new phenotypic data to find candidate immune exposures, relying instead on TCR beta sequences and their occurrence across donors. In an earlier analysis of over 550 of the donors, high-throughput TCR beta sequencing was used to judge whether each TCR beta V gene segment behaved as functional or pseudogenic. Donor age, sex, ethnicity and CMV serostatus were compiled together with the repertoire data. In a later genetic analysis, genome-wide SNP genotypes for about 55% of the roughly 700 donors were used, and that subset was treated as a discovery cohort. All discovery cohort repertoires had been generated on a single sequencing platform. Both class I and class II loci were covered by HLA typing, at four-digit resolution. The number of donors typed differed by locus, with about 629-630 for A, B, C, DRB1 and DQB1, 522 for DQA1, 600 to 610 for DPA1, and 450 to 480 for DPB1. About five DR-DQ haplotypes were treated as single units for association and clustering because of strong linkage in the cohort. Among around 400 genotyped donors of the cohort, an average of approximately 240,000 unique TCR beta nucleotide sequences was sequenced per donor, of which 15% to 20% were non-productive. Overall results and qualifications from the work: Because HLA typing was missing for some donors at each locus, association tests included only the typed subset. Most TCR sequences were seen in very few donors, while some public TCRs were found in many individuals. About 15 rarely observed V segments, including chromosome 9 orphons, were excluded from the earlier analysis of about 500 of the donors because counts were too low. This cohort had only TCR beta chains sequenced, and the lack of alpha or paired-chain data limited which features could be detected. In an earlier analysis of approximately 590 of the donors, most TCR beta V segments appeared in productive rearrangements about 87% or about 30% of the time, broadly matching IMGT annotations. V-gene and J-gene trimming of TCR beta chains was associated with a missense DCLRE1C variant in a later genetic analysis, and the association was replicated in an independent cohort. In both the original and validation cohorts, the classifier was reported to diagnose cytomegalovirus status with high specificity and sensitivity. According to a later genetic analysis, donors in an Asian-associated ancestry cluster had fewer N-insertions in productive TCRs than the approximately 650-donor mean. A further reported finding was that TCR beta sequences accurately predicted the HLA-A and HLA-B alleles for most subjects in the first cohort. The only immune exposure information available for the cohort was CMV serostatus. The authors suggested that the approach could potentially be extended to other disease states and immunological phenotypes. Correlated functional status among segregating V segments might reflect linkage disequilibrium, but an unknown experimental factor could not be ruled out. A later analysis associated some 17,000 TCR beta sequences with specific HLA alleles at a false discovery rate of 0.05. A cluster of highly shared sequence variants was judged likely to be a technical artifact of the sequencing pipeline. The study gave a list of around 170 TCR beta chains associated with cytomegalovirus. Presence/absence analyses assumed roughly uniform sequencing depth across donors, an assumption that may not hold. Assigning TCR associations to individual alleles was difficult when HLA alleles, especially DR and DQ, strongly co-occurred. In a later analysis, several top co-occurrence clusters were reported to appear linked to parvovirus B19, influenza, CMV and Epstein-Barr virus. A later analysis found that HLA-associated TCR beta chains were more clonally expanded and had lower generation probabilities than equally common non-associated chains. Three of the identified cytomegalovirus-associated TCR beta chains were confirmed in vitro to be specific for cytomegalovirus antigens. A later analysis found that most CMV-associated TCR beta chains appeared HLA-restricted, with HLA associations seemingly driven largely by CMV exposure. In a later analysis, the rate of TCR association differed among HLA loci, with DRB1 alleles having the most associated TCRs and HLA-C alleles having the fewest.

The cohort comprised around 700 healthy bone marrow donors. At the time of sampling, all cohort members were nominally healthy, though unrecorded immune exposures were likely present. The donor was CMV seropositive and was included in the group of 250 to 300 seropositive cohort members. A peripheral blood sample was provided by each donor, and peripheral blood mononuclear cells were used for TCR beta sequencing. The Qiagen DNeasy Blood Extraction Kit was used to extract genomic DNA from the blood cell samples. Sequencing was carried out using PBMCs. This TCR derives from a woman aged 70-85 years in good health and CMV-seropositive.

The encoded CDR3 is CASSGTGFWGNQPQHF. In nucleotides, the sequence is TGTGCCAGCAGCGGGACAGGGTTTTGGGGCAATCAGCCCCAGCATTTT. The receptor chain draws on TRBV27 and TRBJ1-5; TRBD1 agrees with 9 junctional bases. The CDR3 covers 16 residues, taking in both the cysteine and the phenylalanine. The only DNA kept is the CDR3, 48 bases in frame from the first base. Sequences MNHEY (CDR1) and SMNVEV (CDR2) are obtained from the germline V gene (reference sequence). V loses 6 bases at its end and J loses 2 bases; junction bases beyond the gene matches: 8.